This TCR beta chain was retrieved from a study of memory CD4+ T cells and cytomegalovirus serostatus. V trimming: 0 bases; J trimming: 5 bases; junction bases outside the gene matches: 8. The CDR3 totals 17 residues. Germline V gene sequence: CDR1 SGHNT, CDR2 YYREEE (reference sequence). TCRdb's copy holds only in-frame clones and misses some; the assay was immunoSEQ multiplex PCR. The sample contains about 56,000 clones, 82% of which appear only once. The sort gate was single viable CD3+CD4+CD8-CD45RO+ cells for memory CD4+ T cells. This clonotype was sampled from an adult in good health and CMV-seronegative. The sequencing sample was made of memory CD4+ T cells from blood. The chain is built from TRBV5-4 and TRBJ1-6; 7 bases map to TRBD1. DNA of the CDR3: TGTGCCAGCAGCTTGGCCGTTTCCGGGACAGATAATTCACCCCTCCACTTT. Translating gives CASSLAVSGTDNSPLHF.